This passage covers 18 T cell receptor beta chains from one sample sequenced in a study of blood T cell repertoires in COVID-19. Only in-frame clones appear in the TCRdb table, and some are missing; sequencing was by immunoSEQ multiplex PCR. The profile covers about 190,000 clones, with roughly four fifths appearing a single time and under 5.5% taken by the ten largest. The sequenced sample consisted of peripheral blood. The origin of the receptors is a woman in her thirties with acute or convalescent COVID-19.

The chain couples TRBV6-6 to TRBJ1-5; no reliable D call. Germline V gives CDR1 MNHNY, CDR2 SVGAGI (reference sequence). There are 13 residues in the CDR3. Trimming removed 5 bases at V and 5 bases at J, with 10 bases between. CDR3 in amino acids: CASSLREYQPQHF. CDR3 bases: TGTGCCAGCAGTCTACGTGAGTATCAGCCCCAGCATTTT.

This clone was counted between two and nine times. The chain recombines TRBV6-5 with TRBJ2-7; D is possibly TRBD2 (6 bases). Germline-derived CDR1 and CDR2 are MNHEY and SVGAGI. This CDR3 comprises 15 residues. V gave up 8 bases and J gave up 2 bases, with 19 bases separating them. The CDR3 sequence is CASGRENHRAYEQYF. CDR3 DNA sequence: TGTGCCAGCGGCCGGGAGAATCATCGGGCCTACGAGCAGTACTTC.

V gene TRBV27 combines with J gene TRBJ1-2, with D unclear. The V end lost 5 bases, the J end lost 1 base, and 11 bases lay between the germline ends. Germline CDR1 reads MNHEY; CDR2 reads SMNVEV (reference sequence). The CDR3 spans 14 residues. The CDR3 sequence: CASSLSPINYGYTF. The CDR3 DNA follows: TGTGCCAGCAGTCTCAGTCCGATTAACTATGGCTACACCTTC.

V is TRBV7-2 and J is TRBJ2-5, with D tentatively TRBD1 (6 bases). The CDR3 loop spans 16 amino acids. Trimming removed 1 base from V and 3 bases from J, with 15 bases in between. The germline gives CDR1 SGHTA, CDR2 FQGNSA. CDR3 amino acids: CASSLGGPGQEETQYF. CDR3 DNA sequence: TGTGCCAGCAGCTTAGGGGGTCCGGGACAAGAAGAGACCCAGTACTTC.

This chain uses TRBV11-2 with TRBJ2-1, with 11 bases identical to TRBD2. Germline V CDR1 and CDR2: SGHAT, FQNNGV. The ends lost 5 bases at V and 6 bases at J; junction bases unmatched: 9. CDR3 length: 16 residues. The CDR3 nucleotides read TGTGCCAGCAGCCTCGGCCTAGCGGGAGGTAGCAATGAGCAGTTCTTC. This sequence encodes CASSLGLAGGSNEQFF.

This sequence joins TRBV3-1 (or the pseudogene TRBV3-2) and TRBJ2-2, with TRBD2 matching 12 bases. Germline V gives CDR1 LGHDT, CDR2 YNNKEL (reference sequence). The CDR3 consists of 17 residues. J was trimmed by 7 bases and V by 4 bases; bases with no gene match: 10. In DNA, the CDR3 is TGTGCCAGCAGCCCAGCTAGCGGGGGGGCCGCCGGCGGGGAGCTGTTTTTT. Translation: CASSPASGGAAGGELFF.

CDR3 sequence reads: CASSRGTGLQETQYF. The CDR3 DNA sequence: TGTGCCAGCAGTCGGGGGACAGGGCTACAGGAGACCCAGTACTTC. This chain links TRBV27 with TRBJ2-5; 9 bases line up with TRBD1. There are 15 residues in the CDR3. CDR1 and CDR2 from the germline V gene are MNHEY and SMNVEV (reference sequence). V trimming: 5 bases; J trimming: 5 bases; junction bases outside the gene matches: 9.

V is TRBV13 and J is TRBJ2-7, with D maybe TRBD2 (6 bases). The CDR3 is 13 residues long. The germline gives CDR1 PRHDT, CDR2 FYEKMQ (reference sequence). V dropped 3 bases and J dropped 7 bases, with 13 bases sitting between them. CDR3 DNA sequence: TGTGCCAGCAGCTTCCGGGAGCCGGGGGAGCAGTACTTC. Residues: CASSFREPGEQYF. Together with reference TRBV13 and TRBJ2-7, the CDR3 gives the full variable domain: AAGVIQSPRHLIKEKRETATLKCYPIPRHDTVYWYQQGPGQDPQFLISFYEKMQSDKGSIPDRFSAQQFSDYHSELNMSSLELGDSALYFCASSFREPGEQYFGPGTRLTVT.

This sequence joins TRBV7-6 and TRBJ2-5; 8 bases agree with TRBD1. With V trimmed by 5 bases and J by 4 bases, 9 bases remained unmatched. CDR1 and CDR2 from the germline V gene are SGHVS and FNYEAQ. The CDR3 extends over 15 amino acids. In nucleotides, the CDR3 is TGTGCCAGCAGCCAAAGGACAGGGTTAAGAGAGACCCAGTACTTC. Translation gives CASSQRTGLRETQYF.

The CDR3 loop reads CAWSYGGSNQPQHF. CDR3 in DNA: TGTGCCTGGAGTTACGGAGGTAGCAATCAGCCCCAGCATTTT. J is TRBJ1-5 and V is TRBV30; D unresolved. V was clipped by 2 bases and J by 0 bases, with 8 bases between them. Germline loops: CDR1 GTSNPN, CDR2 SVGIG (reference sequence). The CDR3 is made up of 14 amino acids.

The genes are TRBV5-4 and TRBJ2-6, with a tentative D call TRBD1 (5 bases). Trimming left V 7 bases short and J 1 base short, with 21 bases between. Germline CDR1 and CDR2: SGHNT and YYREEE (reference sequence). The CDR3 is 18 amino acids. The CDR3 protein is CASRRGAALPSGANVLTF. CDR3 nucleotide sequence: TGTGCCAGCCGCCGTGGGGCGGCTCTCCCTTCTGGGGCCAACGTCCTGACTTTC.

The chain employs TRBV19 and TRBJ2-2; a possible D gene is TRBD1 (6 bases). The germline V gene encodes CDR1 LNHDA and CDR2 SQIVND (reference sequence). The CDR3 has 14 amino acids. Trimming shortened V by 4 bases and J by 7 bases, and 13 bases separated the two germline ends. The CDR3 loop is CASSRDRLGGELFF. The CDR3 nucleotides are TGTGCCAGTAGTAGAGACAGGTTGGGCGGGGAGCTGTTTTTT.

This clone came up a few times. The rearrangement uses TRBV5-4 and TRBJ1-2; 7 positions match TRBD1. V lost 5 bases to trimming and J lost 8 bases; unmatched junction nucleotides: 9. The CDR3 length is 13 residues. CDR1 is SGHNT, CDR2 YYREEE, per germline (reference sequence). Here the CDR3 reads CASRQGQDGGYTF. The CDR3 DNA sequence: TGTGCCAGCAGACAAGGACAGGATGGAGGCTACACCTTC.

This clone was seen a handful of times. This CDR3 reads CATRGAGGASSYNEQFF. Here the CDR3 DNA reads TGTGCCACACGGGGGGCGGGAGGGGCCAGCTCCTACAATGAGCAGTTCTTC. This chain uses TRBV24-1 with TRBJ2-1, with TRBD2 identical over 9 bases. The J segment lost 0 bases and the V segment lost 10 bases, leaving 12 bases of the junction unmatched. Germline lookup yields CDR1 KGHDR and CDR2 SFDVKD. CDR3 length equals 17 residues.

CDR3 amino acids: CASSPETGGRGYTF. The CDR3 bases are TGTGCCAGCAGCCCCGAAACAGGGGGCCGGGGCTACACCTTC. The V and J genes are TRBV3-1 (or the pseudogene TRBV3-2) and TRBJ1-2; 9 nucleotides line up with TRBD1. This CDR3 has 14 amino acids. CDR1 LGHDT and CDR2 YNNKEL come from the germline V gene (reference sequence). V lost 4 bases to trimming and J lost 8 bases; unmatched junction nucleotides: 8.

The chain couples TRBV19 to TRBJ2-7; tentative D call: TRBD1 (5 bases). V was cut by 2 bases and J by 3 bases, with 11 bases left in between. The CDR3 is 14 residues long. Germline CDR1 and CDR2: LNHDA and SQIVND (reference sequence). CDR3 region: CASSISGSIYEQYF. The CDR3 coding sequence is TGTGCCAGTAGTATATCAGGGTCCATCTACGAGCAGTACTTC.

The rearrangement joins TRBV5-5 to TRBJ1-1, with D uncertain. The germline V gene has CDR1 SGHKS and CDR2 YYEKEE (reference sequence). This CDR3 region has 15 residues. V lost 4 bases and J lost 0, with 13 bases in between. The CDR3 DNA is TGTGCCAGCAGCCCCCCCAGTCGTATGAACACTGAAGCTTTCTTT. Translating it yields CASSPPSRMNTEAFF.

This clone has a single count. The rearrangement links TRBV12-3 or TRBV12-4 to TRBJ1-2, with 9 bases lining up with TRBD1. This CDR3 is built from 13 residues. V was pared by 6 bases and J by 6 bases, with 5 bases of the junction left unmatched. The CDR3 sequence is CASRRTGADGYTF. DNA of the CDR3: TGTGCCAGCAGGCGGACAGGGGCAGATGGCTACACCTTC.